Shown below are 20 T cell receptor beta chains from a single sample sequenced in a study of blood T cells in healthy people across ages (dated by TCRdb to the mid-2010s). Receptor amplification or capture employed 5' RACE. The run used an Illumina HiSeq 2500. The second PCR ran for roughly 7 to 12 cycles and used a J-beta primer mix along with a sample-barcoded 5' primer. TCRdb applied fastp at Q25 and MiXCR to the public reads, then kept only in-frame beta chains. Each CDR3 protein gets just one entry, which takes the most common genes and DNA from the rows behind it. For this sample there are approximately 730,000 distinct CDR3 sequences; 40% to 65% appear just once. The ten largest clonotypes hold approximately 40% of the sample. Source material: blood. Source of these receptors: a man aged 80 or over in good health.

The chain joins TRBV15 to TRBJ2-7; 8 bases line up with TRBD1. V shed 5 bases and J 1 base; nucleotides not matched to a gene: 7. This CDR3 comprises 15 residues. CDR1 and CDR2 from the germline V gene are LNHNV and YYDKDF (reference sequence). The CDR3 DNA is TGTGCCACCAGCGCAGGGACAGGAAGGTCCTACGAGCAGTACTTC. It codes for CATSAGTGRSYEQYF.

Concerning this clonotype itself: The junction differs from germline at one of its ends, possibly a read error. The chain joins TRBV20-1 to TRBJ2-3; 9 nucleotides align to TRBD2. This CDR3 is built from 15 residues. CDR1 is DFQATT, CDR2 SNEGSKA, per germline (reference sequence). CDR3 residues: CSARDPGTSRDTQYF. The CDR3 DNA follows: TGCAGTGCTAGAGACCCCGGGACTAGCAGAGATACGCAGTATTTT.

This rearrangement joins TRBV6-6 to TRBJ1-6, with 8 bases fitting TRBD1. The CDR3 has 16 amino acids. The junction had 5 bases not matched to a gene; V was cut back by 0 bases and J by 7 bases. Germline V lookup: CDR1 MNHNY, CDR2 SVGAGI (reference sequence). The CDR3 is CASSYSGTGFNSPLHF. The CDR3 DNA reads TGTGCCAGCAGTTACTCAGGGACAGGTTTCAATTCACCCCTCCACTTT.

The chain uses TRBV24-1 and TRBJ2-1; 7 positions match TRBD2. This CDR3 contains 15 residues. The germline V gene encodes CDR1 KGHDR and CDR2 SFDVKD. Trimming at V came to 6 bases and at J to 4 bases, leaving 8 bases not matched to a gene. CDR3 sequence (DNA): TGTGCCACCAGTAAAACCGGGAGGAGTTACAATGAGCAGTTCTTC. Translation gives CATSKTGRSYNEQFF.

This clonotype has more than one count but fewer than ten. The chain couples TRBV5-1 to TRBJ2-1; 7 bases align to TRBD1. The CDR3 runs 13 residues. Germline-derived CDR1 and CDR2 are SGHRS and YFSETQ. J was trimmed by 9 bases and V by 9 bases; bases with no gene match: 12. For the CDR3, the DNA is TGCGCCACCCGACCCGGGACAGTCGGTGAGCAGTTCTTC. It translates to CATRPGTVGEQFF.

The genes are TRBV7-2 and TRBJ2-5; D uncertain. Trimming took off 1 base at V and 1 base at J, with 10 bases between the two ends. The CDR3 covers 15 residues. Per germline, CDR1 SGHTA and CDR2 FQGNSA. The CDR3 sequence: CASSLVRGVQETQYF. The CDR3 bases are TGTGCCAGCAGCTTAGTTCGCGGAGTCCAAGAGACCCAGTACTTC.

The chain joins TRBV2 to TRBJ1-4; D unclear. Trimming left V 8 bases short and J 8 bases short, with 21 bases between. The CDR3 loop spans 15 amino acids. Germline lookup yields CDR1 SNHLY and CDR2 FYNNEI. This CDR3 is CASGWIRGPGEKLFF. In DNA form, the CDR3 reads TGTGCCAGCGGGTGGATTAGAGGCCCTGGCGAAAAACTGTTTTTT.

The chain links TRBV20-1 to TRBJ2-1, with 9 bases identical to TRBD2. The CDR3 length is 17 residues. The germline V gene has CDR1 DFQATT and CDR2 SNEGSKA (reference sequence). V dropped 0 bases and J dropped 0; count of bases not matched to a gene: 6. CDR3 in amino acids: CSARDPSGRSSYNEQFF. In DNA, the CDR3 is TGCAGTGCTAGAGATCCAAGCGGGAGGAGCTCCTACAATGAGCAGTTCTTC.

The rearrangement links TRBV19 to TRBJ2-1, with TRBD2 matching over 10 bases. From germline, CDR1 is LNHDA and CDR2 SQIVND (reference sequence). The V and J ends lost 4 bases and 6 bases, in that order; junction bases with no gene match: 3. The CDR3 sequence is 14 residues long. DNA of the CDR3: TGTGCCAGTAGTAGGGGACTAGCGCTCAATGAGCAGTTCTTC. The encoded protein is CASSRGLALNEQFF.

This clonotype was counted a few times. The chain carries TRBV29-1 and TRBJ1-2; TRBD1 aligns across 8 bases. V shed 8 bases and J 8 bases; nucleotides not matched to a gene: 13. The CDR3 length is 13 residues. CDR1 SQVTM and CDR2 ANQGSEA come from the germline V gene. This chain's CDR3 is CSLVDREGEGYTF. The DNA of the CDR3 is TGCAGCTTGGTGGACAGGGAAGGAGAAGGCTACACCTTC.

This chain connects TRBV7-9 to TRBJ2-1; 14 bases agree with TRBD2. The V gene's germline CDR1 is SEHNR and CDR2 FQNEAQ (reference sequence). The CDR3 totals 19 residues. Trimming took 1 base from V and 0 from J; bases not matched to a gene: 5. CDR3 amino acids: CASSLGRTSGRPSYNEQFF. CDR3 coding DNA: TGTGCCAGCAGCTTAGGCAGGACTAGCGGGAGGCCCTCCTACAATGAGCAGTTCTTC.

This rearrangement joins TRBV5-1 to TRBJ1-1; 7 bases align to TRBD1. From germline, CDR1 is SGHRS and CDR2 YFSETQ. This CDR3 contains 15 residues. V shed 0 bases and J 4 bases; nucleotides not matched to a gene: 6. The CDR3 nucleotides read TGCGCCAGCAGCTTGGAGATAGGGGGCATCACTGAAGCTTTCTTT. Protein: CASSLEIGGITEAFF. Full variable domain (missing parts from reference TRBV5-1 and TRBJ1-1): KAGVTQTPRYLIKTRGQQVTLSCSPISGHRSVSWYQQTPGQGLQFLFEYFSETQRNKGNFPGRFSGRQFSNSRSEMNVSTLELGDSALYLCASSLEIGGITEAFFGQGTRLTVV.

In this sample, this clonotype turned up a few times. This chain joins TRBV10-3 and TRBJ2-1; 7 bases align to TRBD1. This CDR3 is built from 14 residues. Germline assignment: CDR1 ENHRY and CDR2 SYGVKD. J lost 5 bases, V lost 4 bases, and 5 bases had no gene match. CDR3 DNA: TGTGCCATCAGTGGGGGGACAGCCGACAATGAGCAGTTCTTC. Residues: CAISGGTADNEQFF.

The chain carries TRBV7-2 and TRBJ2-4; TRBD2 might be the D (6 bases). The J call may not be correct, given that the DNA end is closer to TRBJ2-7. CDR1 SGHTA and CDR2 FQGNSA come from the germline V gene. This CDR3 comprises 15 residues. The CDR3 spells CASSSGVVSIYEQYF. CDR3 nucleotides: TGTGCCAGCAGCTCGGGGGTAGTTTCGATCTACGAGCAGTACTTC.

This chain connects TRBV20-1 to TRBJ2-1; 12 bases map to TRBD1. Per germline, CDR1 DFQATT and CDR2 SNEGSKA (reference sequence). The CDR3 loop spans 14 amino acids. The V segment lost 7 bases and the J segment 7 bases; nucleotides outside the gene matches: 8. The CDR3 coding sequence is TGCAGTGATAGCCGGGACAGGGGGCGGAATGAGCAGTTCTTC. It encodes CSDSRDRGRNEQFF.

In this sample, this clonotype turned up many times. The genes are TRBV5-1 and TRBJ1-4; no clear D gene. Germline V gene data show CDR1 as SGHRS and CDR2 as YFSETQ. This CDR3 comprises 14 residues. The germline V and J ends were trimmed by 4 bases and 8 bases, with 15 bases remaining between them. Written as DNA, the CDR3 is TGCGCCAGCAGCCCGGGGAGGTTAGAGGAAAAACTGTTTTTT. Residues: CASSPGRLEEKLFF.

This clonotype turned up a few times. This chain links TRBV11-3 with TRBJ2-1; 11 positions agree with TRBD2. This CDR3 spans 16 amino acids. V shed 3 bases, J shed 6 bases, and the junction held 7 bases outside the gene matches. Germline-derived CDR1 and CDR2 are SGHNT and YENEEA. The CDR3 region is CASSFGTSGTGNEQFF. CDR3 in DNA: TGTGCCAGCAGCTTTGGGACTAGCGGAACCGGCAATGAGCAGTTCTTC.

V usage is TRBV5-1 and J usage is TRBJ2-1; TRBD2 agrees at 10 bases. Germline-derived CDR1 and CDR2 are SGHRS and YFSETQ. J was trimmed by 6 bases and V by 0 bases; bases with no gene match: 9. CDR3 length: 17 residues. This CDR3 is CASSLGEREGRGNEQFF. CDR3 bases: TGCGCCAGCAGCTTGGGCGAGCGGGAGGGCCGGGGCAATGAGCAGTTCTTC. The full variable domain, its missing parts supplied by reference TRBV5-1 and TRBJ2-1, is KAGVTQTPRYLIKTRGQQVTLSCSPISGHRSVSWYQQTPGQGLQFLFEYFSETQRNKGNFPGRFSGRQFSNSRSEMNVSTLELGDSALYLCASSLGEREGRGNEQFFGPGTRLTVL.

The chain recombines TRBV5-1 with TRBJ2-3; D call uncertain. From germline, CDR1 is SGHRS and CDR2 YFSETQ. The CDR3 consists of 13 residues. V lost 2 bases to trimming and J lost 14 bases, with 18 bases between them. CDR3 region: CASSFADGRYAYF. The CDR3 region has the DNA TGCGCCAGCAGCTTTGCCGATGGCAGATACGCGTATTTT. Using reference TRBV5-1 and TRBJ2-3 for the parts outside the CDR3, the full variable domain is KAGVTQTPRYLIKTRGQQVTLSCSPISGHRSVSWYQQTPGQGLQFLFEYFSETQRNKGNFPGRFSGRQFSNSRSEMNVSTLELGDSALYLCASSFADGRYAYFGPGTRLTVL.

This clonotype was recorded once. The chain couples TRBV28 to TRBJ2-6, with a possible D match to TRBD1 (5 bases). Germline CDR1 reads MDHEN; CDR2 reads SYDVKM. CDR3 length: 16 amino acids. V was pared by 3 bases and J by 0 bases, with 9 bases between. CDR3 nucleotides: TGTGCCAGCAGTTTTCTCAGGGCCTCTGGGGCCAACGTCCTGACTTTC. Its protein product is CASSFLRASGANVLTF.